This T cell receptor (beta chain) was recovered during a study of blood T cell repertoires in COVID-19. Sequencing used immunoSEQ multiplex PCR; TCRdb keeps in-frame clones, though not all of them. The data show 40,000 to 55,000 clones, less than 90% seen once. This receptor was obtained from a human donor in a cohort sampled during active COVID-19. Material for sequencing was peripheral blood.

The CDR3 bases are TGTGCCAGTAGGACAGGGGGTCGGGAGAATCAGCCCCAGCATTTT. Amino acid sequence: CASRTGGRENQPQHF. The chain joins TRBV19 to TRBJ1-5; 9 bases align to TRBD1. Trimming took 6 bases from V and 4 from J; bases not matched to a gene: 7. Germline V gene lookup returns CDR1 LNHDA and CDR2 SQIVND (reference sequence). The CDR3 covers 15 residues.